These 25 T cell receptor beta chains came from one sample sequenced in a study of T cells in Graves' hyperthyroidism and ophthalmopathy. RNA transcripts yielded amplified TCR beta CDR3 regions. First-round RT-PCR targeting the TCR CDR3 was performed with the HTBI primer set. TCRdb reanalysed the multiplex PCR reads using MiXCR and keeps one entry per CDR3 protein. The table lists fewer than 900,000 distinct CDR3 sequences, 18% of them singletons, with around 17% in the top ten. The specimen was blood. These receptors were collected from a woman between 45 and 60 years old with Graves' hyperthyroidism that later progressed to Graves' ophthalmopathy.

This clonotype was observed a handful of times. The chain has TRBV5-1 and TRBJ2-2, with no clear D. There are 14 residues in the CDR3. The germline V gene has CDR1 SGHRS and CDR2 YFSETQ. Trimming stripped 7 bases from V and 4 bases from J, with 14 bases between. The CDR3 region has the DNA TGCGCCAGCCGAGACTGGCCGGGCACCGGGGAGCTGTTTTTT. Residues: CASRDWPGTGELFF.

V is TRBV4-1 and J is TRBJ2-7; TRBD2 is a possible D gene (7 bases). This CDR3 is built from 14 residues. Trimming shortened V by 0 bases and J by 6 bases, and 12 bases separated the two germline ends. In germline, CDR1 is MGHRA, CDR2 YSYEKL. CDR3 DNA: TGCGCCAGCAGCCAAGATTGGGGAGGGGGCGAGCAGTACTTC. Its translation is CASSQDWGGGEQYF.

This clonotype was observed many times. This chain uses TRBV3-1 with TRBJ2-7; 9 bases agree with TRBD1. This CDR3 spans 14 amino acids. Germline-derived CDR1 and CDR2 are LGHDT and YNNKEL (reference sequence). Unmatched junction bases numbered 7, after V lost 6 bases and J lost 4 bases. The CDR3 nucleotides are TGTGCCAGCAGACTTACAGGGGGCGCTTACGAGCAGTACTTC. This codes for CASRLTGGAYEQYF.

Details on this clonotype: It may be a read error: a sequence one base away is much more abundant. This chain joins TRBV5-1 and TRBJ2-1; D not resolved. CDR1 and CDR2 (germline): SGHRS, YFSETQ. The CDR3 is made up of 15 amino acids. The CDR3: CASSLGIRSYNELFF. CDR3 DNA sequence: TGCGCCAGCAGCCTAGGGATTCGGTCCTACAATGAGCTGTTCTTC.

This rearrangement joins TRBV7-3 to TRBJ2-7; 11 nucleotides agree with TRBD2. The germline gives CDR1 SGHTA, CDR2 FQGTGA. The CDR3 covers 13 residues. The V and J ends lost 5 bases and 9 bases, in that order; junction bases with no gene match: 6. The CDR3 DNA reads TGTGCCAGCAGCCCGACCCTAGCGGGGGGGCAGTACTTC. It is translated as CASSPTLAGGQYF. The variable domain in full, with the rest retrieved from reference TRBV7-3 and TRBJ2-7, is GAGVSQTPSNKVTEKGKYVELRCDPISGHTALYWYRQSLGQGPEFLIYFQGTGAADDSGLPNDRFFAVRPEGSVSTLKIQRTERGDSAVYLCASSPTLAGGQYFGPGTRLTVT.

The rearrangement uses TRBV12-3 or TRBV12-4 and TRBJ2-2, with 8 nucleotides matching TRBD1. This CDR3 region has 16 residues. Trimming at V came to 6 bases and at J to 3 bases, leaving 9 bases not matched to a gene. This CDR3 reads CASSLRGTGDTGELFF. DNA of the CDR3: TGTGCCAGCAGCCTTAGGGGGACAGGTGACACCGGGGAGCTGTTTTTT.

This clonotype was counted ten times or more. V usage is TRBV5-6 and J usage is TRBJ2-3, with D perhaps matching TRBD2 (5 bases). The V end was cut by 7 bases, the J end by 2 bases, with 20 bases between. The CDR3 runs 16 residues. Germline CDR1 is SGHDT and CDR2 is YYEEEE. The CDR3 region has the DNA TGTGCCAGCCATCTGGGGAGAGAAAGTAACACAGATACGCAGTATTTT. Translating gives CASHLGRESNTDTQYF.

The gene calls are TRBV3-1 and TRBJ1-3; 8 bases are shared with TRBD1. Germline V gives CDR1 LGHDT, CDR2 YNNKEL (reference sequence). The CDR3 has 15 residues. After removal of 10 bases from V and 3 bases from J, the junction contained 11 bases not matched to a gene. CDR3 in amino acids: CATSRGQSNGNTIYF. CDR3 sequence (DNA): TGTGCCACAAGCAGGGGGCAATCGAATGGAAACACCATATATTTT.

The V call is TRBV19, the J call TRBJ1-2; TRBD1 might be the D (5 bases). The V end was cut by 1 base, the J end by 8 bases, with 8 bases between. Germline-derived CDR1 and CDR2 are LNHDA and SQIVND (reference sequence). The CDR3 length is 12 residues. CDR3 sequence reads: CASSIVRDGYTF. For the CDR3, the DNA is TGTGCCAGTAGTATAGTGCGGGACGGCTACACCTTC.

This clonotype was detected only a few times. The rearrangement links TRBV4-1 to TRBJ1-1; a possible D gene is TRBD1 (5 bases). The ends were cut back, 0 bases at V and 0 bases at J, with 17 bases in the middle. The CDR3 runs to 18 residues. Germline V lookup: CDR1 MGHRA, CDR2 YSYEKL. The CDR3: CASSQDDGPGVLNTEAFF. The CDR3 DNA sequence: TGCGCCAGCAGCCAAGATGATGGGCCGGGGGTTTTGAACACTGAAGCTTTCTTT.

This clonotype was seen at least ten times. In nucleotides, the CDR3 is TGTGCCAGCATTACGCGGGGGCCAGGAATTAACACTGAAGCTTTCTTT. Its protein is CASITRGPGINTEAFF. The chain joins TRBV5-5 to TRBJ1-1, with a weak D call TRBD1 (6 bases). The V end lost 6 bases, the J end lost 2 bases, and 20 bases lay between the germline ends. CDR1 and CDR2 (germline): SGHKS, YYEKEE (reference sequence). The CDR3 totals 16 residues. Combining the CDR3 with reference TRBV5-5 and TRBJ1-1 gives the whole variable domain DAGVTQSPTHLIKTRGQQVTLRCSPISGHKSVSWYQQVLGQGPQFIFQYYEKEERGRGNFPDRFSARQFPNYSSELNVNALLLGDSALYLCASITRGPGINTEAFFGQGTRLTVV.

This clonotype was detected once. CDR3 nucleotide sequence: TGTGCCAGCAGTTATACTTGGACAGGGACGAGGTACGAGCAGTACTTC. This codes for CASSYTWTGTRYEQYF. The chain is built from TRBV2 and TRBJ2-7; 8 positions match TRBD1. From germline, CDR1 is SNHLY and CDR2 FYNNEI. V was clipped by 5 bases and J by 4 bases; unmatched bases: 13. The CDR3 runs to 16 residues.

This clonotype was observed a few times. The gene calls are TRBV4-1 and TRBJ2-2; 10 nucleotides agree with TRBD1. With V trimmed by 4 bases and J by 6 bases, 2 bases remained unmatched. The CDR3 runs 14 residues. From germline, CDR1 is MGHRA and CDR2 YSYEKL. The CDR3 DNA reads TGCGCCAGCAGCCGACAGGGGGCTGCCGGGGAGCTGTTTTTT. Translation gives CASSRQGAAGELFF.

The rearrangement links TRBV30 to TRBJ2-7; D gene ambiguous. V was clipped by 1 base and J by 3 bases, with 7 bases between them. CDR3 length: 12 amino acids. Germline V CDR1 and CDR2: GTSNPN, SVGIG (reference sequence). This CDR3 is CAWSADGYEQYF. For the CDR3, the DNA is TGTGCCTGGAGTGCGGACGGCTACGAGCAGTACTTC.

The chain joins TRBV7-9 to TRBJ2-3; the D is unclear. CDR3 length: 13 residues. The V and J ends lost 5 bases and 1 base respectively, with 7 bases between them. The germline gives CDR1 SEHNR, CDR2 FQNEAQ (reference sequence). DNA of the CDR3: TGTGCCAGCAGCCCGGTACGCACAGATACGCAGTATTTT. Its protein product is CASSPVRTDTQYF.

This clonotype has at least ten counts. The chain employs TRBV5-1 and TRBJ2-7, with TRBD1 as a possible D gene (6 bases). Germline V gene lookup returns CDR1 SGHRS and CDR2 YFSETQ. CDR3 length: 13 amino acids. Trimming stripped 1 base from V and 6 bases from J, with 11 bases between. CDR3 coding DNA: TGCGCCAGCAGCTTGAGGCAGGGGAGCGAGCAGTACTTC. This sequence encodes CASSLRQGSEQYF.

This clonotype has a count of ten or more. The V call is TRBV10-3, the J call TRBJ2-3; 10 bases are a match to TRBD2. In germline, CDR1 is ENHRY, CDR2 SYGVKD. Unmatched junction bases numbered 9, after V lost 10 bases and J lost 2 bases. There are 15 residues in the CDR3. In DNA form, the CDR3 reads TGTGCCACCAGCGGGGGGGATAGTCTCACAGATACGCAGTATTTT. This encodes CATSGGDSLTDTQYF.

This clonotype was picked up a small number of times. J is TRBJ2-5 and V is TRBV6-5; D gene uncertain. The CDR3 has 14 residues. The V gene lost 4 bases and the J gene lost 5 bases, with 14 bases spanning the gap. Looked up from germline, CDR1 is MNHEY and CDR2 is SVGAGI. The CDR3: CASSSEFHRETQYF. DNA for the CDR3: TGTGCCAGCAGTTCCGAGTTCCACCGGGAGACCCAGTACTTC.

This clonotype was recorded at least ten times. V is TRBV30 and J is TRBJ2-1; D is unresolved. CDR3 length equals 11 residues. The V gene's germline CDR1 is GTSNPN and CDR2 SVGIG (reference sequence). DNA for the CDR3: TGTGCTTTCACGGTTTACAATGAGCAGTTCTTC. Encoded protein: CAFTVYNEQFF.

This clonotype was counted a few times. The chain recombines TRBV6-1 with TRBJ1-2; possible D gene TRBD1, 5 bases. The CDR3 consists of 12 residues. Trimming removed 3 bases from V and 8 bases from J, with 10 bases in between. Germline-derived CDR1 and CDR2 are MNHNS and SASEGT. The CDR3 DNA follows: TGTGCCAGCAGTGAGTCCGAGGGGGGCTACACCTTC. Its translation: CASSESEGGYTF.

This clonotype appeared a few times. This may come from a read error, since a much larger clone is one base off. V gene TRBV11-2 combines with J gene TRBJ2-7; the D call may be TRBD1 or TRBD2 (7 bases each). The CDR3 totals 14 residues. Germline lookup yields CDR1 SGHAT and CDR2 FQNNGV. CDR3 DNA: TGTGCCAACAGCCAGGGGGGGGGCTCCTACGAGCAGTACTTC. The encoded protein is CANSQGGGSYEQYF.

This clonotype occurred many times. The chain employs TRBV27 and TRBJ2-7, with 7 bases aligning to TRBD1. The CDR3 spans 15 residues. In germline, CDR1 is MNHEY, CDR2 SMNVEV (reference sequence). V gave up 3 bases and J gave up 1 base; unmatched junction bases: 6. The CDR3 nucleotides read TGTGCCAGCAGTTTCAGGGGGACAGAATCCTACGAGCAGTACTTC. Protein product: CASSFRGTESYEQYF.

The chain has TRBV27 and TRBJ1-2, with TRBD1 matching over 11 bases. V lost 4 bases, J lost 4 bases, and 5 bases stayed unmatched. The CDR3 contains 15 residues. Germline V CDR1 and CDR2: MNHEY, SMNVEV (reference sequence). CDR3 in DNA: TGTGCCAGCAGTTCACAGGGACAGGGGGTCTATGGCTACACCTTC. Its protein is CASSSQGQGVYGYTF.

This clonotype was detected many times. The chain combines TRBV5-1 with TRBJ2-1, with TRBD1 matching 11 bases. Germline V gene lookup returns CDR1 SGHRS and CDR2 YFSETQ. The J segment lost 8 bases and the V segment lost 5 bases, leaving 9 bases of the junction unmatched. The CDR3 consists of 15 residues. The chain's CDR3 is CASRTGTGGFDEQFF. The CDR3 nucleotides read TGCGCCAGCAGGACCGGGACAGGGGGTTTCGATGAGCAGTTCTTC.

The rearrangement uses TRBV11-3 and TRBJ1-5, with D maybe TRBD1 (5 bases). Germline V CDR1 and CDR2: SGHNT, YENEEA. Trimming removed 9 bases from V and 1 base from J, with 16 bases in between. CDR3 length equals 15 residues. The CDR3 DNA sequence: TGTGCCAGGGTCTGGGGTTGGGGGAGCAATCAGCCCCAGCATTTT. Its translation is CARVWGWGSNQPQHF.